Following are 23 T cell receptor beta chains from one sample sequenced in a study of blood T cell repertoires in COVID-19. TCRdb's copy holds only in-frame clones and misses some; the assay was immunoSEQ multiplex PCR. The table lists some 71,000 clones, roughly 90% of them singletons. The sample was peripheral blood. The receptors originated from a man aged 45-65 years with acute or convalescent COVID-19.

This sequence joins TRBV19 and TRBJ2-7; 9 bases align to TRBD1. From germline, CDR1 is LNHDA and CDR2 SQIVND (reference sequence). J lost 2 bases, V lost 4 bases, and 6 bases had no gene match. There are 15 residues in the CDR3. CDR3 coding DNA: TGTGCCAGTAGTACCGGGACAGGGATGGCCTACGAGCAGTACTTC. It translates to CASSTGTGMAYEQYF.

CDR3 coding DNA: TGCGCCAGCAGCCGCGTCGGGGGTGGGGAAGCTTTCTTT. Translation gives CASSRVGGGEAFF. The rearrangement joins TRBV5-1 to TRBJ1-1; possible D gene TRBD1, 5 bases. Trimming removed 4 bases from V and 8 bases from J, with 15 bases in between. The germline gives CDR1 SGHRS, CDR2 YFSETQ. The CDR3 runs to 13 residues.

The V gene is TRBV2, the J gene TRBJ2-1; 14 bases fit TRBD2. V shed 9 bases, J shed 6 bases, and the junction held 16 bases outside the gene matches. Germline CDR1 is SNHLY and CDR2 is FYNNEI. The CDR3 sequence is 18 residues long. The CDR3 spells CASPGTSGSTRLGNEQFF. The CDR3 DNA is TGTGCCAGTCCCGGGACTAGCGGGAGTACGAGGCTTGGCAATGAGCAGTTCTTC.

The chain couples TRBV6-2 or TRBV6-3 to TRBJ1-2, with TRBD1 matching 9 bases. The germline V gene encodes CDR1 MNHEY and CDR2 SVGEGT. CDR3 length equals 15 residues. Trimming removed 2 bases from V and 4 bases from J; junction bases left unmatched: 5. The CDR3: CASSYITGQGYGYTF. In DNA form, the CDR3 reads TGTGCCAGCAGTTACATTACGGGACAGGGCTATGGCTACACCTTC.

As DNA, the CDR3 is TGCGCCAGCAGCCAAGATCGGGGGGTCTATGGCTACACCTTC. It encodes CASSQDRGVYGYTF. V gene TRBV4-3 combines with J gene TRBJ1-2, with D possibly being TRBD1 (5 bases). Trimming took off 0 bases at V and 4 bases at J, with 9 bases between the two ends. The CDR3 totals 14 residues. The germline CDR1 and CDR2 sequences are LGHNA and YSLEER.

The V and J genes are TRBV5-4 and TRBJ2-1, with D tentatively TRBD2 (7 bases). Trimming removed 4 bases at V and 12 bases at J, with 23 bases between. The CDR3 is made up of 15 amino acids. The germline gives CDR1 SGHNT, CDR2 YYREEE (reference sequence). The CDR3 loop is CASSPALAGGGLQFF. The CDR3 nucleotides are TGTGCCAGCAGCCCCGCCCTCGCGGGCGGGGGCCTGCAGTTCTTC.

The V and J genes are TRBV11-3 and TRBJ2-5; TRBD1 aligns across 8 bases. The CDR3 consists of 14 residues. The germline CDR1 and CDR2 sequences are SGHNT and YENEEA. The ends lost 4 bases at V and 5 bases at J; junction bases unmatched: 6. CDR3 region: CASSSTGGGETQYF. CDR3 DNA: TGTGCCAGCAGCTCCACAGGGGGTGGGGAGACCCAGTACTTC.

As DNA, the CDR3 is TGTGCCAGCTCACCCTTCGGACAGGGGGCGTTCACTGAAGCTTTCTTT. Amino acid sequence: CASSPFGQGAFTEAFF. The chain is built from TRBV18 and TRBJ1-1, with 11 nucleotides matching TRBD1. V trimming: 3 bases; J trimming: 4 bases; junction bases outside the gene matches: 7. This CDR3 comprises 16 residues. Germline V gene lookup returns CDR1 KGHSH and CDR2 LQKENI.

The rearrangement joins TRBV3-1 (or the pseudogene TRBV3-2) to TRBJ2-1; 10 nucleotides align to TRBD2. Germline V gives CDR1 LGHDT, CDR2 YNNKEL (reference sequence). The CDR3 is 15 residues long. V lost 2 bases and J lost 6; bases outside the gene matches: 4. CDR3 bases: TGTGCCAGCAGCCAACTAGCGGGAGTCACCAATGAGCAGTTCTTC. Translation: CASSQLAGVTNEQFF.

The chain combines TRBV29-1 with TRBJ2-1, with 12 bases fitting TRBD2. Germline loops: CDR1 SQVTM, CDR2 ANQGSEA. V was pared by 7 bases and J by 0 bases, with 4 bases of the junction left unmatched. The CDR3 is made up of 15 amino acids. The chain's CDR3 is CSAGLAGGSYNEQFF. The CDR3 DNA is TGCAGCGCGGGACTAGCGGGCGGCTCCTACAATGAGCAGTTCTTC.

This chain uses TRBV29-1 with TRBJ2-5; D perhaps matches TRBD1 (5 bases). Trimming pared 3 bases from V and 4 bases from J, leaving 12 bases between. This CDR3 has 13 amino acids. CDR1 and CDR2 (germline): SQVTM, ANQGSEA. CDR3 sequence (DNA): TGCAGCGTTGACGTTATCCAGGGAGAGACCCAGTACTTC. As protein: CSVDVIQGETQYF.

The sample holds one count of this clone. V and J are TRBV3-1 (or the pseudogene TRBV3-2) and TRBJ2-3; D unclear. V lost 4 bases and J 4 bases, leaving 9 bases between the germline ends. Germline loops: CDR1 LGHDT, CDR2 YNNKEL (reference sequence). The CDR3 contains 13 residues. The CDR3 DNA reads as TGTGCCAGCAGCCCTCAGGTCCCAGATACGCAGTATTTT. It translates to CASSPQVPDTQYF.

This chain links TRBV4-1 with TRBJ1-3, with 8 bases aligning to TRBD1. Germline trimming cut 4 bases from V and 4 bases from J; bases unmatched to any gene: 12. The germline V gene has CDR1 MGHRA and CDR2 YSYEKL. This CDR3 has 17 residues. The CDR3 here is CASSPSWQGARGNTIYF. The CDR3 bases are TGCGCCAGCAGCCCGAGCTGGCAGGGGGCGCGGGGAAACACCATATATTTT.

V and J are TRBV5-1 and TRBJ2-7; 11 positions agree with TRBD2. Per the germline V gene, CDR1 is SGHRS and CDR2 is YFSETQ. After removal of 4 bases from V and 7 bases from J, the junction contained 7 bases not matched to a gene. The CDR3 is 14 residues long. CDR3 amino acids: CASSVLAGVGEQYF. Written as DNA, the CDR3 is TGCGCCAGCAGCGTACTAGCGGGAGTGGGTGAGCAGTACTTC.

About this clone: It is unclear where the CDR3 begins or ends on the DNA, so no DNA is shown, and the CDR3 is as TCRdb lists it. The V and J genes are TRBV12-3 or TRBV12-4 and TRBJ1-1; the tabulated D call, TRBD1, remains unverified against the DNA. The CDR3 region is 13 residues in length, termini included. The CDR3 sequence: CASRVGQGAKTFF.

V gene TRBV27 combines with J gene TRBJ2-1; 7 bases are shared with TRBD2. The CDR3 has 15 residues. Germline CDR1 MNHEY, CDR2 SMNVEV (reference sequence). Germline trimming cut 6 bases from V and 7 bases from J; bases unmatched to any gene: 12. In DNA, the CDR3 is TGTGCCAGCAGCATCCTGGGGACTACTTTTAATGAGCAGTTCTTC. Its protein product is CASSILGTTFNEQFF.

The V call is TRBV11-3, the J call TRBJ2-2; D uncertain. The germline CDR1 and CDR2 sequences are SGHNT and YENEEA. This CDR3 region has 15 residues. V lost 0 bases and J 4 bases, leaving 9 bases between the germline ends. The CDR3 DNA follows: TGTGCCAGCAGCTTAGATTCTACAGTCACCGGGGAGCTGTTTTTT. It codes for CASSLDSTVTGELFF.

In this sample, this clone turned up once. For the CDR3, the DNA is TGTGCCAGCAGCGTAGCCCTCGCTAGCGCAGGAGTTATTAGTACAGATACGCAGTATTTT. It translates to CASSVALASAGVISTDTQYF. This chain links TRBV9 with TRBJ2-3; D may be TRBD2 (6 bases). V was pared by 0 bases and J by 3 bases, with 26 bases between. The CDR3 covers 20 residues. Germline lookup yields CDR1 SGDLS and CDR2 YYNGEE.

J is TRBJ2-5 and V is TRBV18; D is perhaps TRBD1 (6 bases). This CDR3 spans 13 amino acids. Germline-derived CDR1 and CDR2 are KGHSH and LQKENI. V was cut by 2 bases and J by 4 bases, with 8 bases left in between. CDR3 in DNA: TGTGCCAGCTCACCAGGACAGAGAGAGACCCAGTACTTC. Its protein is CASSPGQRETQYF.

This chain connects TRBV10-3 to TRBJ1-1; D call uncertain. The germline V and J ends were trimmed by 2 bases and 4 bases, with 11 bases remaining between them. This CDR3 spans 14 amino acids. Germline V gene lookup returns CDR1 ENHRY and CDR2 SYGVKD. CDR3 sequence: CAISEGKWSTEAFF. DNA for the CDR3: TGTGCCATCAGTGAGGGCAAGTGGAGCACTGAAGCTTTCTTT.

CDR3 nucleotide sequence: TGTGCCAGTAGTCCTCAATTAGGGGTCGGGAGTACGCAGTATTTT. Translating it yields CASSPQLGVGSTQYF. This rearrangement joins TRBV19 to TRBJ2-3, with D tentatively TRBD2 (6 bases). CDR1 is LNHDA, CDR2 SQIVND, per germline (reference sequence). Trimming took 5 bases from V and 8 from J, leaving 20 bases between them. The CDR3 covers 15 residues.

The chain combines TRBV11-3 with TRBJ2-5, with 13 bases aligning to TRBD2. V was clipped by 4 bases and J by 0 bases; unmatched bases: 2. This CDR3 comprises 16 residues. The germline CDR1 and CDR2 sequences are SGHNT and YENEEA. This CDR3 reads CASSSGLAGDQETQYF. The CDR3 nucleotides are TGTGCCAGCAGCTCCGGACTAGCGGGAGACCAAGAGACCCAGTACTTC.

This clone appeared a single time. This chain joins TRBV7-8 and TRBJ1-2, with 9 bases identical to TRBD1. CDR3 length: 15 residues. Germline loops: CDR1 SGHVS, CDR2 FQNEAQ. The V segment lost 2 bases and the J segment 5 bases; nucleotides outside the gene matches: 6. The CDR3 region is CASSLQPGTGYGYTF. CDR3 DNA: TGTGCCAGCAGCTTACAACCGGGGACAGGGTATGGCTACACCTTC.